This T cell receptor beta chain derives from a study of T cell changes during pregnancy in multiple sclerosis. Libraries were prepared by immunoSEQ multiplex PCR; TCRdb keeps only in-frame clonotypes and omits some of them. The data hold 42,000 or so clones, with 85% to 95% observed a single time. CDR3 length: 14 residues. The V segment lost 3 bases and the J segment 8 bases; nucleotides outside the gene matches: 6. CDR1 is SGHRS, CDR2 YFSETQ, per germline. This TCR derives from a female donor with multiple sclerosis, enrolled in a pregnancy study. The sequenced sample was CD4+ T cells from peripheral blood mononuclear cells, obtained after pregnancy. This chain uses TRBV5-1 with TRBJ2-4; 9 nucleotides match TRBD1. DNA for the CDR3: TGCGCCAGCAGCTCTATGGACAGGGGCGACATTCAGTACTTC. Amino acids: CASSSMDRGDIQYF. The variable domain in full, completed from reference TRBV5-1 and TRBJ2-4, reads KAGVTQTPRYLIKTRGQQVTLSCSPISGHRSVSWYQQTPGQGLQFLFEYFSETQRNKGNFPGRFSGRQFSNSRSEMNVSTLELGDSALYLCASSSMDRGDIQYFGAGTRLSVL.